Each of the 8 T cell receptor beta chains below was sequenced from the same sample in a study of blood T cell repertoires in COVID-19. TCRdb's copy holds only in-frame clones and misses some; the assay was immunoSEQ multiplex PCR. There are 150,000 or so clones in the sample; around 67% occur only once, and less than 3% lies in the top ten. The specimen sequenced was peripheral blood. The receptors were gathered from a woman aged 80 or older with acute or convalescent COVID-19.

This chain links TRBV6-4 with TRBJ2-3, with a possible D match to TRBD1 (6 bases). Trimming removed 5 bases at V and 2 bases at J, with 11 bases between. The V gene's germline CDR1 is MRHNA and CDR2 SNTAGT. This CDR3 spans 14 amino acids. The CDR3 coding sequence is TGTGCCAGCAGTCAGGGGCTCGCCACAGATACGCAGTATTTT. This codes for CASSQGLATDTQYF.

The V and J genes are TRBV7-2 and TRBJ1-6; TRBD1 agrees at 7 bases. Germline V gene data show CDR1 as SGHTA and CDR2 as FQGNSA. After removal of 4 bases from V and 5 bases from J, the junction contained 5 bases not matched to a gene. This CDR3 spans 15 amino acids. CDR3 sequence: CASSYGTDNNSPLHF. DNA for the CDR3: TGTGCCAGCAGCTATGGGACAGATAATAATTCACCCCTCCACTTT.

The chain carries TRBV5-1 and TRBJ2-1; 8 bases line up with TRBD2. This CDR3 is built from 17 residues. Germline CDR1 SGHRS, CDR2 YFSETQ. J gave up 9 bases and V 4 bases, and 18 bases lay outside the gene matches. CDR3 region: CASSLRDLAGPRSEQFF. The DNA of the CDR3 is TGCGCCAGCAGCCTCAGAGATTTAGCGGGGCCTCGTAGTGAGCAGTTCTTC.

The rearrangement links TRBV20-1 to TRBJ2-7; 9 bases agree with TRBD2. CDR1 DFQATT and CDR2 SNEGSKA come from the germline V gene (reference sequence). The J segment lost 1 base and the V segment lost 3 bases, leaving 7 bases of the junction unmatched. This CDR3 region has 15 residues. The CDR3 nucleotides are TGCAGTGCTAGTTTACTAGCGGGCCGATCCTACGAGCAGTACTTC. It yields the protein CSASLLAGRSYEQYF.

This chain connects TRBV29-1 to TRBJ2-2, with 14 bases lining up with TRBD2. The germline gives CDR1 SQVTM, CDR2 ANQGSEA. The CDR3 runs 17 residues. With V trimmed by 5 bases and J by 7 bases, 12 bases remained unmatched. The CDR3 sequence is CSVKGTSGSKDGGELFF. DNA of the CDR3: TGCAGCGTTAAAGGGACTAGCGGGAGTAAGGATGGCGGGGAGCTGTTTTTT.

The sample holds a few counts of this clone. The chain recombines TRBV6-6 with TRBJ2-7; TRBD1 agrees at 9 bases. Germline trimming cut 6 bases from V and 2 bases from J; bases unmatched to any gene: 5. The CDR3 is made up of 14 amino acids. Germline assignment: CDR1 MNHNY and CDR2 SVGAGI (reference sequence). The CDR3 sequence: CASRDRGKTYEQYF. CDR3 DNA sequence: TGTGCCAGCAGAGACAGGGGGAAGACCTACGAGCAGTACTTC.

The rearrangement links TRBV7-2 to TRBJ2-3; no reliable D call. The CDR3 extends over 12 amino acids. Per the germline V gene, CDR1 is SGHTA and CDR2 is FQGNSA. Trimming cost V 4 bases and J 2 bases, with 4 bases left between them. CDR3 coding DNA: TGTGCCAGCAGCTCGTACACAGATACGCAGTATTTT. Translating gives CASSSYTDTQYF. The full variable domain, completed using reference TRBV7-2 and TRBJ2-3, is GAGVSQSPSNKVTEKGKDVELRCDPISGHTALYWYRQSLGQGLEFLIYFQGNSAPDKSGLPSDRFSAERTGGSVSTLTIQRTQQEDSAVYLCASSSYTDTQYFGPGTRLTVL.

The chain recombines TRBV24-1 with TRBJ2-1; the match to TRBD2 covers 8 bases. The V gene end was trimmed by 3 bases and the J gene end by 6 bases; junction bases not matched to a gene: 3. The CDR3 extends over 14 amino acids. CDR1 and CDR2 (germline): KGHDR, SFDVKD. CDR3 protein: CATSDAGTSNEQFF. CDR3 nucleotides: TGTGCCACCAGTGATGCCGGGACTAGCAATGAGCAGTTCTTC.